This T cell receptor (beta chain) came from a study of shared clonotypes between healthy human individuals. Study as a whole: A donor's plate count was three for CD4 naive and three for CD4 memory; CD8 naive had two and CD8 memory one. Study-level points and caveats: Having only a few donors restricted how much genetic and exposure-history diversity was captured. Only blood was sampled, and tissue TCR repertoires likely differ from blood ones.

V lost 6 bases, J lost 3 bases, and 5 bases stayed unmatched. Germline V gene sequence: CDR1 MNHEY, CDR2 SMNVEV (reference sequence). The CDR3 is 14 residues long. Profiling relied on immunoSEQ multiplex PCR, and the TCRdb table lists in-frame clones only, not all of them. The sample has under 850,000 clones, 85% to 95% seen once; the top ten hold approximately 25%. CD45RO-negative, CCR7-selected cells formed the naive CD8 fraction, which excluded terminally differentiated effector memory CD45RA+ cells. Of note for this clone: What it binds is unknown.

The TCR was taken from a man aged 25-45 years in good health. The chain carries TRBV27 and TRBJ2-7; TRBD2 aligns across 10 bases. The sample was naive CD8+ T cells sorted from blood. The CDR3 spells CASSNSGRLYEQYF. Here the CDR3 DNA reads TGTGCCAGCAGCAATAGCGGGAGGCTCTACGAGCAGTACTTC.